The present T cell receptor (beta chain) was sequenced within a study of spatial heterogeneity in lung cancer (dated by TCRdb to the late 2010s). Notes on the research overall: Beta-chain transcripts were consistently detected in greater numbers than alpha-chain transcripts, which likely reflects a higher abundance of beta-chain transcripts. In the raw uncorrected reads, each unique combination of TCR and UMI appeared more than ten times on average. Nonsynonymous mutation counts, determined by whole-exome sequencing of tumor tissue, were related to TCR repertoire features. In tumor regions, TCR transcript counts showed a strong correlation with a T cell transcriptional module score derived from matched bulk RNA-seq. At surgery, both alpha and beta chains were TCR-sequenced in roughly 230 tumor regions, some 64 matched nontumor lung samples and 56 PBMC samples. In non-small cell lung cancer, the study quantitatively compared TCR alpha and beta repertoires across several tumor regions, matched nontumor lung, and blood.

This clonotype showed up many times. Which antigen it targets is not known. No per-base quality is available; no much larger clone lies one base away. The germline V gene provides CDR1 KGHSH and CDR2 LQKENI. The CDR3 measures 16 amino acids from cysteine to phenylalanine. The DNA shown is the 48-base CDR3, in frame from base 1. V was cut back by 6 bases and J by 0 bases, leaving a gap of 15 bases between them. Study-wide findings and limitations: A correlation was observed between the number of expanded intratumoral alpha and beta TCRs and the tumor nonsynonymous mutation count. TCR-seq coverage of tumor T cells was estimated to be only approximately 7% for alpha chains and around 13% for beta chains. The count of ubiquitous expanded TCRs correlated with the count of ubiquitous nonsynonymous mutations, and the count of regional expanded TCRs correlated with the count of regional nonsynonymous mutations. Confirming at a functional level the hypothesis that regional TCRs recognize regional mutations was considered to require additional single-cell paired TCR alpha and beta sequencing.

Receptors were amplified or captured by 5' RACE. The data were produced on a NextSeq 500. In the TCR library protocol, a unique molecular identifier was attached to each TCR cDNA molecule so that PCR and sequencing errors could be corrected. Per the source publication's procedure: Decombinator tools were used for TCR identification, UMI-based error correction and CDR3 extraction. Expanded TCRs were defined as those above a frequency of 2 per 1,000, corresponding to the top 1% of the tumor frequency distribution. Expanded tumor TCRs statistically deemed absent (corrected P<0.05) from at least one tumor region were classed as regional, and all other expanded tumor TCRs were classed as ubiquitous. Rényi diversity was computed with the R vegan package after subsampling each repertoire 100 times to 5,000 TCRs. CDR3 similarity networks were built from amino acid triplet string-kernel similarity, connecting CDR3s with pairwise similarity above 0.82. TCRdb passed the public sequencing reads through fastp at Q25 and MiXCR, retaining productive beta sequences. Each CDR3 protein gets just one entry, which takes the most common genes and DNA from the rows behind it. TCRdb's processing, not the authors' own work, is the source of the V and J calls. This sample comprises 17,000 or so distinct CDR3 sequences, around 6% of them detected only once. The top ten clonotypes cover 6.8% of the sample.

The time point label here, explained by the study, means: sample taken at primary tumor resection. Donors were about 70 patients with early-stage, untreated non-small cell lung cancer from the lung TRACERx cohort. TCR sequencing used whole RNA extracted from tumor and nontumor lung tissue, or from cryopreserved PBMC samples, without cell sorting. Only patients for whom sufficient RNA was available from at least two tumor regions were selected for TCR sequencing. Before being selected, tumor and adjacent nontumor lung specimens were reviewed by a lung pathologist. The sample here was lung tumor tissue, taken at surgery. The sequence derives from a male donor with early-stage non-small cell lung cancer. Here the chain combines TRBV18 and TRBJ2-1; the D match is possibly TRBD1 or TRBD2, with 5 bases aligned in each. The DNA reads as follows: TGTGCCAGCTCTTCCACCCGGGGCGGCTCCTACAATGAGCAGTTCTTC. Its translation reads: CASSSTRGGSYNEQFF.